Sequencing of this T cell receptor (beta chain) was carried out in a study of T cells in women clearing cervical HPV infection. About the study: Donors had HPV16-related CIN3 or worse; 2 had invasive cancer. No precancer developed; the control's incident HPV16 infection cleared within 12 months.

Study outcomes and limitations: Cases carried less TRBV6-7 than controls: 0.11% versus 0.16%.

Points on this clone: Its antigen is not known. The read terminates 3 residues ahead of where the CDR3 ends, so the germline J gene completes it.

TCRdb keeps only in-frame clones here, not all; method: immunoSEQ multiplex PCR. Here the sample table reports about 20,000 clones. This CDR3 is built from 17 residues. Germline V gene lookup returns CDR1 DFQATT and CDR2 SNEGSKA (reference sequence). V shed 6 bases and J 0 bases; nucleotides not matched to a gene: 10. This chain connects TRBV20-1 to TRBJ2-7; 14 nucleotides align to TRBD2. This sequence originates from a woman aged 18 to 75 with a cervical HPV16 infection that either progressed to CIN3+ or cleared (not recorded which). Sequenced material: blood buffy coat. The CDR3 here is CSARGTSGGVSSYEQYF. The DNA read from the CDR3 is TGCAGTGCGCGAGGGACTAGCGGGGGCGTCAGCTCCTACGAG.